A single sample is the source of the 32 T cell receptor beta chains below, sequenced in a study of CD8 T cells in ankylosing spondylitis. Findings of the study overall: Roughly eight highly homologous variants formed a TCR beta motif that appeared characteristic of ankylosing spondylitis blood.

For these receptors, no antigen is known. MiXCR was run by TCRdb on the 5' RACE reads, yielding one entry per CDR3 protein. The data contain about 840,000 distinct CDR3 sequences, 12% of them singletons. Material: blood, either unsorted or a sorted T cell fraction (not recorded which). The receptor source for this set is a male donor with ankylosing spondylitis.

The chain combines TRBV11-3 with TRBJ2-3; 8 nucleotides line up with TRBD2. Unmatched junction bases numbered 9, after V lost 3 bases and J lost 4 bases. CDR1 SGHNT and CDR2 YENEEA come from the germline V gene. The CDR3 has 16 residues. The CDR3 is CASSLRSGSSSDTQYF. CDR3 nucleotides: TGTGCCAGCAGCTTGAGGAGCGGGAGTTCATCAGATACGCAGTATTTT.

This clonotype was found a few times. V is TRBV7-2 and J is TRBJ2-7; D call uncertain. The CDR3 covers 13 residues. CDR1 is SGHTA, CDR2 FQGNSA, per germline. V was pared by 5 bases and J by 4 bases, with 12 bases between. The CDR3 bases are TGTGCCAGCAGCAAGATAGCCGGATACGAGCAGTACTTC. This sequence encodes CASSKIAGYEQYF.

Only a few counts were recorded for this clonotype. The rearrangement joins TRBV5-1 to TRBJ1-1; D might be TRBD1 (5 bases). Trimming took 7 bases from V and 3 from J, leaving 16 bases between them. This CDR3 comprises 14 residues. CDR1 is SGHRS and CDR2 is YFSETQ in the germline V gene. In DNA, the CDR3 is TGCGCCAGCCGTCGGCCCGGGGCAGACACTGAAGCTTTCTTT. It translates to CASRRPGADTEAFF. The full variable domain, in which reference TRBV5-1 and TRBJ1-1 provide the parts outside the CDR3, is KAGVTQTPRYLIKTRGQQVTLSCSPISGHRSVSWYQQTPGQGLQFLFEYFSETQRNKGNFPGRFSGRQFSNSRSEMNVSTLELGDSALYLCASRRPGADTEAFFGQGTRLTVV.

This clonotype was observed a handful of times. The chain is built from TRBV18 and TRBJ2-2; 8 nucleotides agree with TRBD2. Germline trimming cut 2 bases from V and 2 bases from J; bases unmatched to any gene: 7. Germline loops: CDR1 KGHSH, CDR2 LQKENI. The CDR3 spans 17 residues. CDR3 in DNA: TGTGCCAGCTCACCAACGACCCTAGCGGGCAACACCGGGGAGCTGTTTTTT. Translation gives CASSPTTLAGNTGELFF.

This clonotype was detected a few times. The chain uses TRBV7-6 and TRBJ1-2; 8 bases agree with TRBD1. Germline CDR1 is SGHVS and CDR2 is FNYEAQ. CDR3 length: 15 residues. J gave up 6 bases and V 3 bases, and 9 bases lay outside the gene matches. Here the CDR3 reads CASSLEQGGADGYTF. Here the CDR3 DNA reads TGTGCCAGCAGCTTGGAACAGGGGGGCGCGGATGGCTACACCTTC.

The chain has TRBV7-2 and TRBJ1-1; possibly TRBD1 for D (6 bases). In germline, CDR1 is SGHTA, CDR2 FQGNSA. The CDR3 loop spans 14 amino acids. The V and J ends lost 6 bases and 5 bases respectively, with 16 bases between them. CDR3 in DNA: TGTGCCAGCAGTAGCAGGGGAATTAGGACTGAAGCTTTCTTT. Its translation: CASSSRGIRTEAFF.

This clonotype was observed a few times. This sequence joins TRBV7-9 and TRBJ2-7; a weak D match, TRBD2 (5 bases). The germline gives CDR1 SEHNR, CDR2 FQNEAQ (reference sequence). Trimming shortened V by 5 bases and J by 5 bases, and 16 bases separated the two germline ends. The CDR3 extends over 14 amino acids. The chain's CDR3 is CASSLTGRFHEQYF. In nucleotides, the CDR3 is TGTGCCAGCAGCCTAACTGGGAGATTCCACGAGCAGTACTTC.

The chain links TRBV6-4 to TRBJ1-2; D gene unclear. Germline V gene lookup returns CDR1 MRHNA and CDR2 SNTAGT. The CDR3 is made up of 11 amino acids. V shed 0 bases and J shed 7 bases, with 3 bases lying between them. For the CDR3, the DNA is TGTGCCAGCAGTGACTCAATTGGCTACACCTTC. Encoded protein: CASSDSIGYTF.

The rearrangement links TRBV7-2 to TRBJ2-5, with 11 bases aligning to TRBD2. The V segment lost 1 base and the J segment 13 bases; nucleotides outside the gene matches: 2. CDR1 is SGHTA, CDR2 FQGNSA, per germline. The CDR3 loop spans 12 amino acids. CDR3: CASSLVAGGLYF. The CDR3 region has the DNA TGTGCCAGCAGCTTAGTAGCGGGGGGGCTGTACTTC.

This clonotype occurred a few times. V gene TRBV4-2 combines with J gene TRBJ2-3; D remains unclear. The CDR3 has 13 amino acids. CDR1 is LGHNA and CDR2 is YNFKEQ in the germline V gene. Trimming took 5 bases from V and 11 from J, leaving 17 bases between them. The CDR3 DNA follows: TGTGCCAGCAGCGTAGAGATGACTTCACGGCAGTATTTT. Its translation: CASSVEMTSRQYF.

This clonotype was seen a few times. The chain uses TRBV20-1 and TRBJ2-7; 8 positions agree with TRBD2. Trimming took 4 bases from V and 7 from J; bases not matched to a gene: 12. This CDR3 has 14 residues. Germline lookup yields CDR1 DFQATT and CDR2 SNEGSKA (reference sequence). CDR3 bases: TGCAGTGCTACACAGACTAGCGCGCTCGGTGAGCAGTACTTC. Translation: CSATQTSALGEQYF.

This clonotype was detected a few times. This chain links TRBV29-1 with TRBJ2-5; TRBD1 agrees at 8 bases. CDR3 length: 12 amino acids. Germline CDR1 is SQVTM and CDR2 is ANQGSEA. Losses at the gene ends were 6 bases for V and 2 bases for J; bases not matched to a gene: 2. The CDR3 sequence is CSVGQGQETQYF. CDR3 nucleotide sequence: TGCAGCGTCGGACAGGGACAAGAGACCCAGTACTTC.

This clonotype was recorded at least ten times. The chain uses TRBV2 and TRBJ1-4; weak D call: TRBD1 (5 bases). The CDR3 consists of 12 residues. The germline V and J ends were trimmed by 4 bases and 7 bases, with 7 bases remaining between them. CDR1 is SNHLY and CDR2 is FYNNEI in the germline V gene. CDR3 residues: CASSGRVEKLFF. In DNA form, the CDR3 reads TGTGCCAGCAGTGGCAGGGTTGAAAAACTGTTTTTT.

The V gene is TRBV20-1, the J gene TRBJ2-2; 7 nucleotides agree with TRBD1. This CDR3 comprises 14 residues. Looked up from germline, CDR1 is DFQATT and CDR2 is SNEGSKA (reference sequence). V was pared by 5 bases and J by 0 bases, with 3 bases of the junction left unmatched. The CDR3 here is CSAATGANTGELFF. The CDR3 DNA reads TGCAGTGCTGCAACAGGGGCGAACACCGGGGAGCTGTTTTTT.

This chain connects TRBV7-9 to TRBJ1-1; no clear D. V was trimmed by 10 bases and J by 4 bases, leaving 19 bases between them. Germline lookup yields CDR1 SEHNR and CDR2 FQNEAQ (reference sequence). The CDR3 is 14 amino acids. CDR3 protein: CAILGGERATEAFF. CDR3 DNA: TGTGCCATCCTTGGCGGGGAGAGGGCCACTGAAGCTTTCTTT. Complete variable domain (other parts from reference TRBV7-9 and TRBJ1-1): DTGVSQNPRHKITKRGQNVTFRCDPISEHNRLYWYRQTLGQGPEFLTYFQNEAQLEKSRLLSDRFSAERPKGSFSTLEIQRTEQGDSAMYLCAILGGERATEAFFGQGTRLTVV.

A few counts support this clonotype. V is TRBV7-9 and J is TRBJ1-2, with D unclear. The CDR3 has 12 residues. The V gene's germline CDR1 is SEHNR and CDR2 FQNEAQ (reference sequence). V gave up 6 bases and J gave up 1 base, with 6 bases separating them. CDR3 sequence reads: CASSAVNYGYTF. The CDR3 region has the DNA TGTGCCAGCAGTGCAGTTAACTATGGCTACACCTTC.

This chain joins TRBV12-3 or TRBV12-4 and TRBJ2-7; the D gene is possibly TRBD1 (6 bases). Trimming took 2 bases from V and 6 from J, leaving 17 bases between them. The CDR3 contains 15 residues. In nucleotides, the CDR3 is TGTGCCAGCAGTTTACTGTTGACAGGCCTTCCCGAGCAGTACTTC. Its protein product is CASSLLLTGLPEQYF.

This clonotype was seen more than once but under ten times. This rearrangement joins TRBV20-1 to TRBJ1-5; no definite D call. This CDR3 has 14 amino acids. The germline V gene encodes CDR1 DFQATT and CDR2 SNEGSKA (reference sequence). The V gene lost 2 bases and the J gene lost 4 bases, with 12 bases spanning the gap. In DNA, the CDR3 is TGCAGTGCTAGAATTAACAGAGGGAATCAGCCCCAGCATTTT. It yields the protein CSARINRGNQPQHF.

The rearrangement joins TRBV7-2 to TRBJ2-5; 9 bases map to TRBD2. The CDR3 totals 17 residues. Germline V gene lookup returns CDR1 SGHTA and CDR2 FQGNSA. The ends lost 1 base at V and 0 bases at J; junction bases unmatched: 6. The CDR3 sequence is CASSLELAGGYQETQYF. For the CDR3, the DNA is TGTGCCAGCAGCTTAGAGCTGGCGGGAGGGTACCAAGAGACCCAGTACTTC.

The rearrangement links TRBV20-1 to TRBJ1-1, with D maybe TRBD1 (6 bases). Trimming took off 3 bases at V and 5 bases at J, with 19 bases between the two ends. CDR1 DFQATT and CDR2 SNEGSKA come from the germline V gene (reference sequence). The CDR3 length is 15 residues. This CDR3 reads CSASHYGQGKTEAFF. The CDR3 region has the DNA TGCAGTGCTAGTCATTATGGGCAGGGGAAGACTGAAGCTTTCTTT.

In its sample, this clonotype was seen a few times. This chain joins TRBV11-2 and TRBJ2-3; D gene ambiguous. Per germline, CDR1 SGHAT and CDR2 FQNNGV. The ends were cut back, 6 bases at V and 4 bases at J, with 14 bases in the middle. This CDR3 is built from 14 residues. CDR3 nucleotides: TGTGCCAGCAGTCCTCGTAGACGGTCAGATACGCAGTATTTT. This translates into CASSPRRRSDTQYF.

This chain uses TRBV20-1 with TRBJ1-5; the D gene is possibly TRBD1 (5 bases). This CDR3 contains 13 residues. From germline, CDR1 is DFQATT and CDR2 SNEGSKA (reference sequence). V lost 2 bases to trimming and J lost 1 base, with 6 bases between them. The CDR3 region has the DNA TGCAGTGCTAGATACAGGAGCAATCAGCCCCAGCATTTT. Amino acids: CSARYRSNQPQHF.

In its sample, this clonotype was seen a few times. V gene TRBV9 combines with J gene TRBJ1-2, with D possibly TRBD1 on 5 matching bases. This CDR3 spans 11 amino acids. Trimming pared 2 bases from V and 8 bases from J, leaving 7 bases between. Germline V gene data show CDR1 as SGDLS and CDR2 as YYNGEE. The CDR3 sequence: CASSVAGGYTF. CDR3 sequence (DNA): TGTGCCAGCAGCGTGGCAGGGGGCTACACCTTC.

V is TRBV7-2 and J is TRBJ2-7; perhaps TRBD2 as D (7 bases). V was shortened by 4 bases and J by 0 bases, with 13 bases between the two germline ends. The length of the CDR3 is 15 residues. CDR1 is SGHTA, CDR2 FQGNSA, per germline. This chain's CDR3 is CASSWGRGFSYEQYF. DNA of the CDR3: TGTGCCAGCAGCTGGGGGCGGGGGTTCTCCTACGAGCAGTACTTC.

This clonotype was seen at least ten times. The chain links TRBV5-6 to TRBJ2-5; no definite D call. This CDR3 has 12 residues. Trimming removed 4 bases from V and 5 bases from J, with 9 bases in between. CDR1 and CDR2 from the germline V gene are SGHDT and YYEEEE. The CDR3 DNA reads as TGTGCCAGCAGCCTAACATCGGAGACCCAGTACTTC. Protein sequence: CASSLTSETQYF.

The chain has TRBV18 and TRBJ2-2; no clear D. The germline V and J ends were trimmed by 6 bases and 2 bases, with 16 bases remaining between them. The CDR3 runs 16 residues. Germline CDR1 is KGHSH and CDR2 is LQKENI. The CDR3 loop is CASSQNGPLNTGELFF. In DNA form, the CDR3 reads TGTGCCAGCTCGCAAAACGGACCATTAAACACCGGGGAGCTGTTTTTT.

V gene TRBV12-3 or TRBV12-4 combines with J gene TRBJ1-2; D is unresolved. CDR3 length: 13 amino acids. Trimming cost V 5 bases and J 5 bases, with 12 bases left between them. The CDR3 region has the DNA TGTGCCAGCAGTCCAGGAAGGGAATATGGCTACACCTTC. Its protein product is CASSPGREYGYTF.

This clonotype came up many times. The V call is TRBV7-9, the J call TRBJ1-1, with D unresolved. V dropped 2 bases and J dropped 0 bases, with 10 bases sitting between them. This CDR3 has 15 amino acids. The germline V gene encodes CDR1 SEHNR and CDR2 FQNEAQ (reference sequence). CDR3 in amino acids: CASSLRGLLNTEAFF. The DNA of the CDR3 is TGTGCCAGCAGCTTACGAGGACTCCTGAACACTGAAGCTTTCTTT.

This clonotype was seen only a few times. CDR3 coding DNA: TGCGCCAGCAGGGACAGTCACACTGAAGCTTTCTTT. It codes for CASRDSHTEAFF. This sequence joins TRBV5-1 and TRBJ1-1; D possibly corresponds to TRBD1 (6 bases). This CDR3 contains 12 residues. The ends were cut back, 5 bases at V and 3 bases at J, with 8 bases in the middle. CDR1 SGHRS and CDR2 YFSETQ come from the germline V gene.

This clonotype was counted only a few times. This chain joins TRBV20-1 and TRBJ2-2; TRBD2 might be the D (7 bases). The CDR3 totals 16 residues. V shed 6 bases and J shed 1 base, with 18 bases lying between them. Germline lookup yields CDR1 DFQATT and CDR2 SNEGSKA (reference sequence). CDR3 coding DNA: TGCAGTGCCCCGAAAGGGGGGGGGATGAACACCGGGGAGCTGTTTTTT. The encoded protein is CSAPKGGGMNTGELFF.

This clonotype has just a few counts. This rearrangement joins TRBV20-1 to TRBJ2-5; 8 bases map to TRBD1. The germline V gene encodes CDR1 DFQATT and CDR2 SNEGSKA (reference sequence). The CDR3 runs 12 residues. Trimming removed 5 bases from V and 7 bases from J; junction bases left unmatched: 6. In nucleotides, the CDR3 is TGCAGTGCTTTGGACAGGGTCGGGACCCAGTACTTC. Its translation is CSALDRVGTQYF.

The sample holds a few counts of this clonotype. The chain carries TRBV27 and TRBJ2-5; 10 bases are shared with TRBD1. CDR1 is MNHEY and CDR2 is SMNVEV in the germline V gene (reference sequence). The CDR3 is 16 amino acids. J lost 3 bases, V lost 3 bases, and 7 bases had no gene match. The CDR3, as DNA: TGTGCCAGCAGTTTCGACAGGGGGCATACCGAAGAGACCCAGTACTTC. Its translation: CASSFDRGHTEETQYF.